This is a list of T cell receptor beta chains from one sample in a study of vaccination and CD4 T cells after COVID-19. Antigens of these TCRs are unknown. TCRdb passed the PCR reads through MiXCR, listing each CDR3 protein once. The sample contains 10,000 to 12,000 distinct CDR3 sequences, more than 25% of which appear only once. Sequences were derived from CD4+ T cells from blood, cultured in vitro, sampled after SARS-CoV-2 vaccination. These receptors all stem from a human donor who had recovered from COVID-19. CDR3s include the opening cysteine and the closing phenylalanine or tryptophan. The D gene is left open where the match is weak. Clone sizes are given selectively: once, few, many, or a class where the clone is expanded.

13	few	TRBV7-9	NA	TRBJ1-1	CASHRYGNTEAFF	TGTGCCAGCCACCGTTATGGGAACACTGAAGCTTTCTTT
16	NA	TRBV9	NA	TRBJ1-1	CASSRFGGGSNTEAFF	TGTGCCAGCAGCCGCTTCGGGGGAGGCAGCAACACTGAAGCTTTCTTT
15	NA	TRBV5-1	NA	TRBJ2-5	CASSKTNKGLETQYF	TGCGCCAGCAGCAAGACTAATAAGGGGTTGGAGACCCAGTACTTC
16	few	TRBV6-5	NA	TRBJ1-3	CASSYSMSAGGNTIYF	TGTGCCAGCAGTTACTCGATGTCAGCGGGTGGAAACACCATATATTTT
11	few	TRBV12-3/TRBV12-4	NA	TRBJ1-1	CASRAREEAFF	TGTGCCAGCAGGGCCCGCGAGGAAGCTTTCTTT
11	NA	TRBV11-3	NA	TRBJ2-1	CASSLGERKFF	TGTGCCAGCAGCTTAGGGGAGAGAAAGTTCTTC
13	NA	TRBV19	TRBD2	TRBJ2-1	CASSIGGRNEQFF	TGTGCCAGTAGTATCGGCGGGAGAAATGAGCAGTTCTTC
14	few	TRBV19	NA	TRBJ2-7	CASSTSGPSRGQYF	TGTGCCAGTAGTACTTCCGGGCCATCTCGGGGGCAGTACTTC
14	NA	TRBV5-1	NA	TRBJ1-1	CASSLGGVETEAFF	TGCGCCAGCAGCTTGGGAGGGGTTGAGACTGAAGCTTTCTTT
14	NA	TRBV19	TRBD2	TRBJ2-1	CASSPGLATNEQFF	TGTGCCAGTAGTCCGGGACTAGCAACCAATGAGCAGTTCTTC
18	NA	TRBV6-8	TRBD1	TRBJ2-5	CASRANRGRRGPQETQYF	TGTGCCAGCAGAGCAAACAGGGGGCGCAGGGGTCCCCAAGAGACCCAGTACTTC
15	NA	TRBV9	TRBD2	TRBJ2-2	CASRSSGRDTGELFF	TGTGCCAGCCGGTCTAGCGGGAGAGACACCGGGGAGCTGTTTTTT
16	few	TRBV21-1	NA	TRBJ2-4	CASSKGLAGPKNIQYF	TGTGCCAGCAGCAAGGGACTAGCGGGTCCCAAAAACATTCAGTACTTC
13	NA	TRBV2	NA	TRBJ1-1	CASTQGRRTEAFF	TGTGCCAGCACTCAGGGCCGGAGGACTGAAGCTTTCTTT
13	few	TRBV19	NA	TRBJ2-1	CASSSGFFNEQFF	TGTGCCAGTAGTAGCGGGTTTTTCAATGAGCAGTTCTTC
15	NA	TRBV7-7	TRBD2	TRBJ2-7	CASSLSLAVSYEQYF	TGTGCTAGCAGCTTATCACTAGCGGTATCCTACGAGCAGTACTTC
19	few	TRBV28	NA	TRBJ2-7	CASSSRWGGAALGSYEQYF	TGTGCCAGCAGTTCCCGATGGGGGGGGGCGGCTCTAGGCTCCTACGAGCAGTACTTC
13	few	TRBV7-9	TRBD1	TRBJ1-1	CASRGQGFTEAFF	TGTGCCAGCAGGGGACAGGGGTTCACTGAAGCTTTCTTT
14	few	TRBV12-3/TRBV12-4	NA	TRBJ2-7	CASSKGPGAGEQYF	TGTGCCAGCAGTAAAGGCCCTGGGGCGGGCGAGCAGTACTTC
15	NA	TRBV6-1	TRBD1	TRBJ1-4	CASSRQGLIAEKLFF	TGTGCCAGCAGCCGACAGGGCCTGATCGCTGAAAAACTGTTTTTT
14	NA	TRBV18	NA	TRBJ2-7	CASSPLVSVDEQYF	TGTGCCAGCTCACCACTCGTGAGCGTCGACGAGCAGTACTTC
16	few	TRBV7-2	TRBD2	TRBJ2-3	CASSLTGLAVTDTQYF	TGTGCCAGCAGCCTCACCGGACTAGCGGTCACAGATACGCAGTATTTT
20	few	TRBV20-1	TRBD2	TRBJ2-3	CSARDFRSFGREEGTDTQYF	TGCAGTGCTAGAGATTTTAGGTCTTTCGGGCGGGAGGAGGGCACAGATACGCAGTATTTT
15	NA	TRBV12-3/TRBV12-4	NA	TRBJ1-1	CASSLVTLWRTEAFF	TGTGCCAGCAGTTTGGTCACCCTATGGAGGACTGAAGCTTTCTTT
15	few	TRBV19	NA	TRBJ2-3	CASSISAGTTDTQYF	TGTGCCAGTAGTATATCGGCGGGGACCACAGATACGCAGTATTTT
13	few	TRBV30	NA	TRBJ1-2	CAGSTTGPGGYTF	TGTGCCGGTTCCACCACAGGGCCGGGTGGCTACACCTTC
12	few	TRBV5-4	NA	TRBJ2-7	CASSSQSYEQYF	TGTGCCAGCAGCAGCCAAAGCTACGAGCAGTACTTC
14	NA	TRBV20-1	TRBD2	TRBJ2-5	CSARGGVMGETQYF	TGCAGTGCACGGGGGGGAGTGATGGGAGAGACCCAGTACTTC
12	few	TRBV12-3/TRBV12-4	NA	TRBJ1-6	CASSEGASPLHF	TGTGCCAGCAGCGAAGGGGCCTCACCCCTCCACTTT
15	NA	TRBV4-3	NA	TRBJ1-5	CASSQGWYSNQPQHF	TGCGCCAGCAGCCAAGGTTGGTATAGCAATCAGCCCCAGCATTTT
14	few	TRBV27	NA	TRBJ2-3	CASRLARTTDTQYF	TGTGCCAGCAGGCTAGCAAGAACCACAGATACGCAGTATTTT
17	NA	TRBV7-7	NA	TRBJ1-1	CASSLQTGIRGNTEAFF	TGTGCCAGCAGCTTACAGACGGGAATTCGAGGGAACACTGAAGCTTTCTTT
16	NA	TRBV7-2	TRBD2	TRBJ2-6	CASSLAAGSGANVLTF	TGTGCCAGCAGCCTAGCAGCGGGATCTGGGGCCAACGTCCTGACTTTC
13	NA	TRBV7-2	NA	TRBJ1-2	CASSLGVDYGYTF	TGTGCCAGCAGTTTAGGGGTAGACTATGGCTACACCTTC
11	NA	TRBV7-9	NA	TRBJ1-3	CASTLGNTIYF	TGTGCCAGCACCCTCGGAAACACCATATATTTT
16	few	TRBV27	NA	TRBJ2-7	CASSTLAVGGQSEQYF	TGTGCCAGCAGCACCCTCGCTGTGGGGGGACAGAGCGAGCAGTACTTC
13	NA	TRBV29-1	NA	TRBJ2-1	CSGEMALARGQFF	TGCAGCGGTGAAATGGCCCTGGCGAGGGGGCAGTTCTTC